This entry is about one T cell receptor beta chain. Its antigen is not identified. The assay was immunoSEQ multiplex PCR, and TCRdb's table has in-frame clones only and misses some. The sample includes about 2,500 clones, around 85% of them seen just once. Limited-stage small-cell lung cancer patients underwent surgery between the late 2000s and the early 2020s. No donor received preoperative chemotherapy or radiotherapy, or immunotherapy before or after surgery. All donors were smokers or heavy second-hand smokers. These data come from a study of T cells and copy number aberrations in small-cell lung cancer. Whole-study findings and limits: Adjacent lung showed higher T-cell richness and clonality than tumors; density difference nonsignificant.

The CDR3 extends over 14 amino acids. Germline CDR1 reads SGHRS; CDR2 reads YFSETQ. V dropped 3 bases and J dropped 7; count of bases not matched to a gene: 5. The receptor comes from a man aged 35-49 years with small cell lung cancer. Sequenced sample: normal tissue next to the tumor. The genes are TRBV5-1 and TRBJ2-4; 9 bases align to TRBD1. The CDR3 reads CASSSTGGKNIQYF. The CDR3, as DNA: TGCGCCAGCAGCTCGACAGGGGGTAAGAACATTCAGTACTTC.